Shown below are 24 T cell receptor beta chains from a single sample sequenced in a study of T cells after yellow fever vaccination. Each CDR3 protein gets one entry after TCRdb re-called the 5' RACE reads with MiXCR. Of over 200,000 distinct CDR3 sequences detected, more than 6.5% appear once; the ten largest clones hold more than 1%. Specimen: CD4+ T cells sorted from PBMCs, collected on the day of the yellow fever booster vaccination. The source of these receptors is a man aged 25-45 years who received the YFV17D yellow fever vaccine.

This clonotype was counted at least ten times. V and J are TRBV11-2 and TRBJ2-2; D not certain. The germline CDR1 and CDR2 sequences are SGHAT and FQNNGV. This CDR3 has 13 residues. V was clipped by 0 bases and J by 9 bases, with 8 bases between them. The CDR3 spells CASSLELKRELFF. The CDR3 region has the DNA TGTGCCAGCAGCTTAGAATTGAAGCGGGAGCTGTTTTTT. Drawing the rest from reference TRBV11-2 and TRBJ2-2, the complete variable domain is EAGVAQSPRYKIIEKRQSVAFWCNPISGHATLYWYQQILGQGPKLLIQFQNNGVVDDSQLPKDRFSAERLKGVDSTLKIQPAKLEDSAVYLCASSLELKRELFFGEGSRLTVL.

This clonotype showed up just a few times. The genes are TRBV1 and TRBJ2-4; TRBD2, the D gene given by the table, was not confirmed from the DNA. TRBV1 is described as a pseudogene. The CDR3 runs 17 residues. The CDR3 nucleotides read TGCACCAGCAGCCAGAAAGAGAGGGGGCGAGCCAAAAACATTCAGTACTTC. Protein: CTSSQKERGRAKNIQYF.

Regarding this clonotype: It may be a read error: a sequence one base away is much more abundant. The rearrangement uses TRBV11-2 and TRBJ2-3; D gene unclear. V lost 5 bases and J 4 bases, leaving 4 bases between the germline ends. The CDR3 covers 11 residues. The germline V gene encodes CDR1 SGHAT and CDR2 FQNNGV. The CDR3 reads CASSTADTQYF. The CDR3 DNA sequence: TGTGCCAGCAGCACCGCAGATACGCAGTATTTT.

The rearrangement uses TRBV7-2 and TRBJ2-1, with unresolved D. The CDR3 covers 15 residues. V was pared by 1 base and J by 0 bases, with 7 bases between. The germline CDR1 and CDR2 sequences are SGHTA and FQGNSA. The CDR3 region has the DNA TGTGCCAGCAGCTTAGTAAAGGGCTCCTACAATGAGCAGTTCTTC. Its translation: CASSLVKGSYNEQFF.

In its sample, this clonotype was seen many times. CDR3 nucleotide sequence: TGTGCCAGCAGCTTAGCGCTGGAGGAGACCCAGTACTTC. Translated, it gives CASSLALEETQYF. This chain uses TRBV7-9 with TRBJ2-5; D is ambiguous. The CDR3 has 13 residues. Germline V gene lookup returns CDR1 SEHNR and CDR2 FQNEAQ (reference sequence). Deletions cut 0 bases from V and 5 bases from J, with 7 bases between.

This chain links TRBV6-2 or TRBV6-3 with TRBJ2-3, with TRBD2 identical over 7 bases. The CDR3 consists of 15 residues. Trimming cost V 8 bases and J 1 base; bases outside gene matches: 9. Looked up from germline, CDR1 is MNHEY and CDR2 is SVGEGT. In nucleotides, the CDR3 is TGTGCCAGCGGGGTCCCGGCGGGAGGCACAGATACGCAGTATTTT. This encodes CASGVPAGGTDTQYF.

The V gene is TRBV10-3, the J gene TRBJ2-5, with TRBD2 matching over 16 bases. The germline V gene encodes CDR1 ENHRY and CDR2 SYGVKD. The J segment lost 2 bases and the V segment lost 5 bases, leaving 5 bases of the junction unmatched. The CDR3 totals 17 residues. The CDR3 protein is CAISPGTSGRAQETQYF. The CDR3 DNA sequence: TGTGCCATCAGTCCCGGGACTAGCGGGAGGGCGCAAGAGACCCAGTACTTC.

At least ten counts were recorded for this clonotype. The chain has TRBV20-1 and TRBJ2-7; 9 nucleotides align to TRBD1. Unmatched junction bases numbered 12, after V lost 5 bases and J lost 1 base. CDR3 size: 16 residues. The germline V gene encodes CDR1 DFQATT and CDR2 SNEGSKA (reference sequence). The CDR3: CSASLARTGASYEQYF. Here the CDR3 DNA reads TGCAGTGCTTCCCTGGCTCGGACAGGGGCGTCCTACGAGCAGTACTTC.

This clonotype was observed many times. This chain links TRBV3-1 with TRBJ2-3; D possibly corresponds to TRBD1 (6 bases). Germline V gives CDR1 LGHDT, CDR2 YNNKEL (reference sequence). V lost 4 bases, J lost 2 bases, and 10 bases lay in between. There are 14 residues in the CDR3. The CDR3 loop reads CASSPWTDTDTQYF. Written as DNA, the CDR3 is TGTGCCAGCAGCCCCTGGACAGACACAGATACGCAGTATTTT.

This clonotype was seen a handful of times. The CDR3 reads CASGLVKLTAENTEAFF. The CDR3 DNA is TGTGCTAGTGGTTTGGTTAAGCTGACAGCTGAGAACACTGAAGCTTTCTTT. The V and J genes are TRBV12-5 and TRBJ1-1, with a tentative D call TRBD1 (5 bases). This CDR3 comprises 17 residues. Deletions cut 0 bases from V and 1 base from J, with 15 bases between. Germline CDR1 and CDR2: LGHNT and FRNRAP.

This clonotype was picked up a small number of times. The J gene is TRBJ2-2, the V gene TRBV30, with D unresolved. Germline V gene data show CDR1 as GTSNPN and CDR2 as SVGIG (reference sequence). Trimming removed 8 bases from V and 6 bases from J, with 19 bases in between. The CDR3 runs 14 residues. The DNA of the CDR3 is TGTGCCGGTGACCGGAACCCAAACCCCGGGGAGCTGTTTTTT. It is translated as CAGDRNPNPGELFF.

CDR3 residues: CASIRDGVGTEAFF. The CDR3 DNA follows: TGCGCCAGCATCCGGGACGGGGTGGGCACTGAAGCTTTCTTT. This rearrangement joins TRBV5-1 to TRBJ1-1, with D tentatively TRBD1 (5 bases). CDR1 SGHRS and CDR2 YFSETQ come from the germline V gene. Trimming took 6 bases from V and 4 from J, leaving 16 bases between them. This CDR3 is 14 amino acids long.

The rearrangement links TRBV18 to TRBJ2-1; 8 bases line up with TRBD2. The length of the CDR3 is 12 residues. With V trimmed by 3 bases and J by 10 bases, 2 bases remained unmatched. CDR1 and CDR2 (germline): KGHSH, LQKENI. The CDR3 protein is CASSPGGREQFF. The CDR3 region has the DNA TGTGCCAGCTCACCCGGCGGGAGGGAGCAGTTCTTC.

The V gene is TRBV20-1, the J gene TRBJ1-1; D remains ambiguous. Germline CDR1 DFQATT, CDR2 SNEGSKA (reference sequence). There are 14 residues in the CDR3. Trimming stripped 7 bases from V and 4 bases from J, with 19 bases between. The CDR3 reads CSVRRWGVSTEAFF. The CDR3, as DNA: TGCAGTGTGAGGAGGTGGGGAGTAAGCACTGAAGCTTTCTTT.

The chain carries TRBV6-2 or TRBV6-3 and TRBJ2-2; TRBD2 aligns across 10 bases. V lost 6 bases, J lost 7 bases, and 20 bases stayed unmatched. The germline V gene has CDR1 MNHEY and CDR2 SVGEGT. The CDR3 is 19 residues long. CDR3 coding DNA: TGTGCCAGCAGCTCCCGTCCCCTTAGCGGGAGGACTACAGGCGGGGAGCTGTTTTTT. It encodes CASSSRPLSGRTTGGELFF.

This clonotype has a count of ten or more. This sequence joins TRBV5-1 and TRBJ2-2; TRBD1 aligns across 8 bases. Germline V gene lookup returns CDR1 SGHRS and CDR2 YFSETQ. CDR3 length: 16 amino acids. The ends lost 0 bases at V and 5 bases at J; junction bases unmatched: 6. CDR3 DNA sequence: TGCGCCAGCAGCTTGGCCACAGGGGGAAGGACCGGGGAGCTGTTTTTT. Translation: CASSLATGGRTGELFF.

This clonotype showed up just a few times. V and J are TRBV3-1 and TRBJ2-6, with D hard to call. With 2 bases removed from V and 2 bases from J, the gap between germline ends came to 22 bases. The CDR3 covers 20 residues. In germline, CDR1 is LGHDT, CDR2 YNNKEL (reference sequence). CDR3: CASSQLAVRWVSTGANVLTF. In nucleotides, the CDR3 is TGTGCCAGCAGCCAATTGGCGGTGAGGTGGGTCTCGACTGGGGCCAACGTCCTGACTTTC.

This clonotype has more than one count but fewer than ten. The CDR3 spells CASSGTQGAYEQYF. The CDR3 DNA follows: TGTGCCAGCAGCGGCACACAGGGAGCCTACGAGCAGTACTTC. The rearrangement uses TRBV11-2 and TRBJ2-7, with D tentatively TRBD1 (6 bases). The CDR3 length is 14 residues. CDR1 and CDR2 from the germline V gene are SGHAT and FQNNGV. The V end lost 5 bases, the J end lost 2 bases, and 13 bases lay between the germline ends.

This clonotype was counted many times. The rearrangement links TRBV3-1 to TRBJ2-2, with D tentatively TRBD1 (5 bases). CDR3 length: 14 amino acids. Germline CDR1 is LGHDT and CDR2 is YNNKEL (reference sequence). Between the trimmed V and J ends, which lost 0 bases and 5 bases, there was a span of 7 bases. The CDR3 loop reads CASSQDQGTGELFF. DNA for the CDR3: TGTGCCAGCAGCCAAGACCAGGGTACCGGGGAGCTGTTTTTT.

A few counts support this clonotype. The V and J genes are TRBV24-1 and TRBJ2-7, with D maybe TRBD2 (5 bases). This CDR3 has 14 residues. V was cut by 8 bases and J by 0 bases, with 13 bases left in between. CDR1 KGHDR and CDR2 SFDVKD come from the germline V gene. CDR3 protein: CATKEGVSSYEQYF. Written as DNA, the CDR3 is TGTGCCACCAAAGAGGGCGTTAGCTCCTACGAGCAGTACTTC.

This clonotype was detected many times. The V gene is TRBV19, the J gene TRBJ1-5; D not certain. V was shortened by 1 base and J by 7 bases, with 14 bases between the two germline ends. Per the germline V gene, CDR1 is LNHDA and CDR2 is SQIVND (reference sequence). The CDR3 extends over 15 amino acids. CDR3 sequence reads: CASSIARGLDQPQHF. The CDR3 DNA reads as TGTGCCAGTAGTATAGCGAGAGGGTTGGACCAGCCCCAGCATTTT.

V is TRBV7-2 and J is TRBJ1-6; no definite D call. Germline CDR1 and CDR2: SGHTA and FQGNSA. The germline V and J ends were trimmed by 5 bases and 2 bases, with 10 bases remaining between them. CDR3 length: 15 residues. The CDR3 loop reads CASSLREPYNSPLHF. Written as DNA, the CDR3 is TGTGCCAGCAGCCTAAGGGAGCCCTATAATTCACCCCTCCACTTT.

This chain joins TRBV5-1 and TRBJ2-7, with D tentatively TRBD2 (7 bases). The CDR3 has 14 amino acids. With 6 bases removed from V and 2 bases from J, the gap between germline ends came to 15 bases. Germline lookup yields CDR1 SGHRS and CDR2 YFSETQ. CDR3 coding DNA: TGCGCCAGCAACAGGGCTAGCGGACCCTACGAGCAGTACTTC. Amino acids: CASNRASGPYEQYF.

The J gene is TRBJ2-2, the V gene TRBV6-1; D is uncertain. CDR1 is MNHNS, CDR2 SASEGT, per germline. The CDR3 length is 13 residues. V was clipped by 6 bases and J by 7 bases, with 12 bases between them. CDR3 bases: TGTGCCAGCAGAATCGGGTCTGACGGGGAGCTGTTTTTT. This translates into CASRIGSDGELFF.